The present TCR beta chain was sequenced within a study of CD8+CD57+ T cells in acquired aplastic anemia. By flow cytometry, patients selected for sequencing had shown an expansion of CD8+CD57+ cells. The use of genomic DNA as template underpinned the TCR beta VDJ and CDR3 profiling. In TCRdb, the reads were re-called with MiXCR into one record per CDR3 protein. Seen here are about 160,000 distinct CDR3 sequences, 45% to 50% observed once, and the top ten hold roughly 30%. Germline-derived CDR1 and CDR2 are SGHAT and FQDESV (reference sequence). This CDR3 has 14 residues. V lost 5 bases and J 6 bases, leaving 14 bases between the germline ends.

The receptor was derived from a human donor with aplastic anemia. The V and J genes are TRBV11-1 and TRBJ2-1; TRBD2 might be the D (5 bases). The sequenced material came from sorted CD4+, CD8+, or CD8+CD57+ T cells (not recorded which) from PBMCs. CDR3: CASSRGPAGNEQFF. The CDR3 DNA follows: TGTGCCAGCAGCCGCGGGCCGGCGGGCAATGAGCAGTTCTTC. Full variable domain (rest looked up from reference TRBV11-1 and TRBJ2-1): EAEVAQSPRYKITEKSQAVAFWCDPISGHATLYWYRQILGQGPELLVQFQDESVVDDSQLPKDRFSAERLKGVDSTLKIQPAELGDSAMYLCASSRGPAGNEQFFGPGTRLTVL.